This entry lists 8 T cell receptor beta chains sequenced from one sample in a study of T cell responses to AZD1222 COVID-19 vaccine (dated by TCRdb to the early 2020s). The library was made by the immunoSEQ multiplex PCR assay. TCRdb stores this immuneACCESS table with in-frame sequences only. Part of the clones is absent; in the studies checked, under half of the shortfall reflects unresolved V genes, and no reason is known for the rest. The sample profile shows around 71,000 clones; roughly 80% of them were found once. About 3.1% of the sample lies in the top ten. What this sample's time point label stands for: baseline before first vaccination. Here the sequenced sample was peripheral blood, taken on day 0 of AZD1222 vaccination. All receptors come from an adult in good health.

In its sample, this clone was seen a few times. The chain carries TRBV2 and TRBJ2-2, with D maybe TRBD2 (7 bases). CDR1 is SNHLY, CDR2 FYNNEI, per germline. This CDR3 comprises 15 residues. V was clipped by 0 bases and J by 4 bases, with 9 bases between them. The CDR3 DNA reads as TGTGCCAGCAGTGAAGCGGGGGGGCGCACCGGGGAGCTGTTTTTT. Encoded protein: CASSEAGGRTGELFF.

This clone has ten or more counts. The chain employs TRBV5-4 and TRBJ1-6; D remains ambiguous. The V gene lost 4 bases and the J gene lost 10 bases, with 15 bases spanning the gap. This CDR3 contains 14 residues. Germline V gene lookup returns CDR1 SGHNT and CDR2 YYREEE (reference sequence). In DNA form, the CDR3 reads TGTGCCAGCAGCCCCGGGGTGGCTGCATCACCCCTCCACTTT. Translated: CASSPGVAASPLHF.

This CDR3 reads CASSVVRGVEAFF. The CDR3 DNA reads as TGTGCCAGCAGCGTAGTTAGGGGGGTTGAAGCTTTCTTT. The V and J genes are TRBV9 and TRBJ1-1; possible D gene TRBD1, 6 bases. Trimming removed 0 bases from V and 7 bases from J, with 10 bases in between. Germline assignment: CDR1 SGDLS and CDR2 YYNGEE. This CDR3 spans 13 amino acids.

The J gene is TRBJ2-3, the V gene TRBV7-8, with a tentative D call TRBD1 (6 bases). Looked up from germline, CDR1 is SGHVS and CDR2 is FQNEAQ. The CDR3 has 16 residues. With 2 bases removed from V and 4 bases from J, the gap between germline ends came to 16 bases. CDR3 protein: CASSLFRVPGADTQYF. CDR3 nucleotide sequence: TGTGCCAGCAGCTTATTCCGGGTCCCAGGGGCAGATACGCAGTATTTT.

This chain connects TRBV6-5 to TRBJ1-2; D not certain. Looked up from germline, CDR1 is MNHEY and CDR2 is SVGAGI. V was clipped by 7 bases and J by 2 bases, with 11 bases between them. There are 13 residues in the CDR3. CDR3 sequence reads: CASTPASNYGYTF. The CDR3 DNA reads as TGTGCCAGCACTCCCGCGTCAAACTATGGCTACACCTTC.

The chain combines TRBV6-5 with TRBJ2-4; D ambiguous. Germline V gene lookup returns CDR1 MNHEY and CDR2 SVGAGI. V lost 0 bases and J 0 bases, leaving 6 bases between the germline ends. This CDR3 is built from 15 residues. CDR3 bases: TGTGCCAGCAGTTACTCACACATAGCCAAAAACATTCAGTACTTC. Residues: CASSYSHIAKNIQYF.

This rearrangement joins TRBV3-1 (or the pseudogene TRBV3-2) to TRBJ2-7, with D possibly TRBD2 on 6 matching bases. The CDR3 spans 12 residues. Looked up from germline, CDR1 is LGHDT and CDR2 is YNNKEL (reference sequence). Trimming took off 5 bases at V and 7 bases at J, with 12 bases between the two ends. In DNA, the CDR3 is TGTGCCAGCAGCGACACGGGGGTTGAGCAGTACTTC. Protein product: CASSDTGVEQYF.

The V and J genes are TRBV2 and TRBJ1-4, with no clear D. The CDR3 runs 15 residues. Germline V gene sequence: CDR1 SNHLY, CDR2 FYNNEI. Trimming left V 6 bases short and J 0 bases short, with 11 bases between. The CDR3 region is CASRMGISTNEKLFF. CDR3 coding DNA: TGTGCCAGCAGGATGGGCATTTCAACTAATGAAAAACTGTTTTTT.